What follows describes a single TCR beta chain. Its antigen is unidentified. This specimen comes from a study of T cell repertoires in cytomegalovirus infection. Whole-study results and caveats: HLA-C-restricted CMV clonotypes gave the most frequent clonotype in two of eight donors.

There are 15 residues in the CDR3. Unmatched junction bases numbered 9, after V lost 4 bases and J lost 7 bases. TCRdb re-called the reads with MiXCR, one entry per CDR3 protein. The sample carries 90,000 to 130,000 distinct CDR3 sequences, about 9.5% recorded once. The origin of this receptor is a human donor in good health (CMV status not recorded). Some clones in this sample may be carry-over from other donors' samples. The chain is built from TRBV12-3 or TRBV12-4 and TRBJ2-1; 8 positions match TRBD1. Source material: PBMCs, sequenced either directly or after in vitro stimulation (not recorded which). DNA of the CDR3: TGTGCCAGCAGTTCCGCGACAGGGGTGCTTAATGAGCAGTTCTTC. It translates to CASSSATGVLNEQFF.